The clone carrying this T cell receptor (beta chain) was detected only a few times. Using immunoSEQ multiplex PCR, the repertoire was profiled, and TCRdb retains in-frame clones only, with some absent. The top ten clones hold 2% to 3% of a sample with about 120,000 clones, roughly 93% of them seen once. The entry originates in a study of control samples from healthy donors and cancer patients. CDR3 length equals 11 residues. V was clipped by 5 bases and J by 6 bases, with 5 bases between them. J is TRBJ1-5 and V is TRBV12-3 or TRBV12-4, with D unclear. The sample taken for sequencing was blood. This sequence was found in a man younger than 40 in good health. CDR3 in DNA: TGTGCCAGCAGTGCTGGTCAGCCCCAGCATTTT. This gives the protein CASSAGQPQHF.